This T cell receptor (beta chain) came from a study of blood T cell repertoires in COVID-19. At the level of the study: PBMCs, B-cell-depleted T cells, or T cells were the source of the cDNA or gDNA that made up the material.

Germline V gene lookup returns CDR1 SGHTS and CDR2 YDEGEE. V lost 2 bases to trimming and J lost 9 bases; unmatched junction nucleotides: 11. The CDR3 spans 15 residues. Participants, about 18 to 90 years old, spanned fewer than 30 US areas. In Cohort 3, a recovered donor had either two negative PCRs, clearance, or symptom resolution. In the source study's methods: Amplification from reference gene primers served as the basis for estimated nucleated cell counts. Sequencing was performed with immunoSEQ multiplex PCR; in TCRdb, only in-frame clones are kept and a portion is missing. For V, J and clone size, that table is used; D and trimming come from the DNA. The sample lists about 300,000 clones; 85% were seen once.

This TCR came from a woman in her forties or fifties who had recovered from COVID-19. The sequencing sample was made of PBMCs or T cells enriched from blood (not recorded which). V is TRBV5-8 and J is TRBJ2-1; 7 positions match TRBD1. Here the CDR3 DNA reads TGTGCCAGCAGCTTCGATCGAAGGGGGCTCAGTGAGCAGTTCTTC. It yields the protein CASSFDRRGLSEQFF.